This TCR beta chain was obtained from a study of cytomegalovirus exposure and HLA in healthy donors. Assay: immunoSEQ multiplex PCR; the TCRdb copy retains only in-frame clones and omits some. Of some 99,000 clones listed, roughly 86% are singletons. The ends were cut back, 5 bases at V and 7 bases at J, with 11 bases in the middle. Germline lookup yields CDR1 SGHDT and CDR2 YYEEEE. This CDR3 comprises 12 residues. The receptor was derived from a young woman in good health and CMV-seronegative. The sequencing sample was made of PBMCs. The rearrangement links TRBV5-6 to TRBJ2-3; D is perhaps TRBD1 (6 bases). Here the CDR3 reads CASRGASNTQYF. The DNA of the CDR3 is TGTGCCAGCAGGGGGGCTTCGAATACGCAGTATTTT.